This TCR beta chain was retrieved from a study of long-term antiretroviral therapy in people with HIV. Sequencing relied on immunoSEQ assay v3.0, run at survey level. Sequencing was performed with immunoSEQ multiplex PCR; in TCRdb, only in-frame clones are kept and a portion is missing. The data show about 15,000 clones, with approximately 91% seen just once and under 15% held by the top ten. There were roughly 0.9-11 million cryopreserved PBMC in the samples before DNA extraction. The V and J ends lost 1 base and 0 bases, in that order; junction bases with no gene match: 7. The CDR3 extends over 18 amino acids. Looked up from germline, CDR1 is SGHKS and CDR2 is YYEKEE (reference sequence).

This chain links TRBV5-5 with TRBJ2-6, with 7 bases that match TRBD1. The sample in question was unsorted PBMCs, obtained 0.6 years after starting antiretroviral therapy. The source of this sequence is a woman aged 40 to 49 with HIV. The CDR3 DNA is TGTGCCAGCAGCTTGATCGGGACAGAAATCTCTGGGGCCAACGTCCTGACTTTC. This sequence encodes CASSLIGTEISGANVLTF.